This TCR beta chain was obtained from a study of T cells after yellow fever vaccination. A note on this clonotype: The antigen remains unidentified. The germline gene is not matched at one end of the junction; a read error may be the cause.

Study results and caveats: A small share of clonotypes appeared in both CD4 and CD8 compartments. Compared with primary, the secondary response was weaker and peaked at day 5, not 15.

TCRdb fed the 5' RACE reads into MiXCR, producing one record per CDR3 protein. Among fewer than 85,000 distinct CDR3 sequences listed, roughly 7.4% were seen once. Germline CDR1 reads LGHDT; CDR2 reads YNNKEL (reference sequence). CDR3 length: 16 amino acids. Sequenced material: CD8+ T cells sorted from PBMCs, taken on the day of the yellow fever booster vaccination. The sequence was collected from a man aged 30-40 years who received the YFV17D yellow fever vaccine. V is TRBV3-1 and J is TRBJ2-2, with 7 bases aligning to TRBD2. In nucleotides, the CDR3 is TGTGCCATCAGCCAAGTTAAGGGAGGGGCCACCGGGGAGCTGTTTTTT. Encoded protein: CAISQVKGGATGELFF.